The source of this T cell receptor beta chain is a study of cytomegalovirus exposure and HLA in healthy donors. This clone came up once. Its antigen is unknown. The ends lost 7 bases at V and 6 bases at J; junction bases unmatched: 9. CDR1 is MDHEN and CDR2 is SYDVKM in the germline V gene. This CDR3 contains 14 residues. PCR employed 60 Vbeta and 13 Jbeta primers. The authors' processing: Roughly 11 million shared chains were among the approximately 76 million unique TCR beta chains that a later analysis counted. Using immunoSEQ multiplex PCR, the repertoire was profiled, and TCRdb retains in-frame clones only, with some absent. The DNA was the basis for D and trimming; V, J and clone size are from that table. The sample holds under 200,000 clones; roughly 80% are singletons and the top ten take about 0.77%. Study-level results: Researchers had no immune exposure information except CMV serostatus available.

The specimen was PBMCs. The clonotype originates from a woman in her late teens or twenties in good health and CMV-seronegative. V is TRBV28 and J is TRBJ1-5; TRBD1 matches 7 bases. The CDR3 sequence: CASTPGQPFQPQHF. The CDR3, as DNA: TGTGCCAGCACCCCGGGACAGCCCTTTCAGCCCCAGCATTTT. Full variable domain (remainder filled in from reference TRBV28 and TRBJ1-5): DVKVTQSSRYLVKRTGEKVFLECVQDMDHENMFWYRQDPGLGLRLIYFSYDVKMKEKGDIPEGYSVSREKKERFSLILESASTNQTSMYLCASTPGQPFQPQHFGDGTRLSIL.